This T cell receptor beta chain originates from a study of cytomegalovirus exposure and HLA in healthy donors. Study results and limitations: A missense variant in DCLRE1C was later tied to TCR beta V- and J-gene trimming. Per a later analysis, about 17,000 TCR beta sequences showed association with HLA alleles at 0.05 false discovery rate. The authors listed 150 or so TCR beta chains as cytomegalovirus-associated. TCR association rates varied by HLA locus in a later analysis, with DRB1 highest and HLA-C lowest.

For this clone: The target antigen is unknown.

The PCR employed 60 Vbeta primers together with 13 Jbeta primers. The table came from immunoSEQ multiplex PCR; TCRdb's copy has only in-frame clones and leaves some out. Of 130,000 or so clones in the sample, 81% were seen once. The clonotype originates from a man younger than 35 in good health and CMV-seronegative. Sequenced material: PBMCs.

In DNA, the CDR3 is TGTGCCAGCAGCTTAGAGGCTAGCGGGGGGCTATCCTACAATGAGCAGTTCTTC. Translated: CASSLEASGGLSYNEQFF. The chain joins TRBV7-6 to TRBJ2-1; the match to TRBD2 covers 11 bases. The CDR3 is 18 residues long. J was trimmed by 1 base and V by 1 base; bases with no gene match: 6. Germline V gives CDR1 SGHVS, CDR2 FNYEAQ.